The clone carrying this T cell receptor beta chain was detected only a few times. Its antigen is not identified. CDR3 length equals 17 residues. Trimming removed 0 bases at V and 0 bases at J, with 15 bases between. Germline-derived CDR1 and CDR2 are LGHNA and YSLEER. The data were taken from a study of cytomegalovirus exposure and HLA in healthy donors. About the research overall: An earlier analysis found 117 million unique TCR beta sequences from around 180 million T cells. General study results and limits: Donors belonging to an Asian-associated ancestry cluster reportedly showed fewer N-insertions in productive TCRs than the approximately 700-donor mean, according to what a later analysis found. The study had only CMV serostatus as immune exposure information.

The study ran its PCR with 60 Vbeta and 13 Jbeta primers. Clones were sequenced by immunoSEQ multiplex PCR, and TCRdb holds only the in-frame ones, with some missing. The data contain 150,000 to 200,000 clones, about four fifths of them seen just once; the ten biggest clones take up around 4.3%. This TCR was sampled from a man aged 30 to 45 in good health and CMV-seronegative. This chain connects TRBV4-3 to TRBJ2-7; unclear D gene. Sequences were obtained from PBMCs. The chain's CDR3 is CASSQDLGALPSYEQYF. The CDR3 DNA reads TGCGCCAGCAGCCAAGACCTAGGAGCACTTCCCTCCTACGAGCAGTACTTC.